One sample yielded the 13 T cell receptor beta chains listed below, sequenced in a study of T cells after yellow fever vaccination. A single record per CDR3 protein comes from TCRdb applying MiXCR to the 5' RACE reads. The sample includes approximately 170,000 distinct CDR3 sequences, more than 9.5% of them seen just once. Sequences were derived from CD8+ T cells sorted from PBMCs, sampled 15 days after the yellow fever booster vaccination. These receptors were taken from a young man who received the YFV17D yellow fever vaccine.

In this sample, this clonotype turned up a few times. The CDR3 reads CASSLHRERTYEQYF. CDR3 DNA sequence: TGTGCCAGCAGCTTACACAGGGAGAGGACCTACGAGCAGTACTTC. The J gene is TRBJ2-7, the V gene TRBV7-2; D may be TRBD1 (6 bases). The CDR3 sequence is 15 residues long. In germline, CDR1 is SGHTA, CDR2 FQGNSA. Between the trimmed V and J ends, which lost 2 bases and 2 bases, there was a span of 13 bases.

The chain joins TRBV20-1 to TRBJ2-3; the match to TRBD1 covers 7 bases. Looked up from germline, CDR1 is DFQATT and CDR2 is SNEGSKA (reference sequence). This CDR3 has 15 residues. V lost 0 bases, J lost 3 bases, and 6 bases stayed unmatched. DNA of the CDR3: TGCAGTGCTAGAGATGTCAGGGGGTTAACAGATACGCAGTATTTT. It yields the protein CSARDVRGLTDTQYF.

This chain uses TRBV19 with TRBJ2-7, with D tentatively TRBD1 (7 bases). Trimming took 5 bases from V and 2 from J, leaving 13 bases between them. Per germline, CDR1 LNHDA and CDR2 SQIVND (reference sequence). The CDR3 sequence is 14 residues long. CDR3 nucleotide sequence: TGTGCCAGTAGTTCGACAGGGAGGACCTACGAGCAGTACTTC. Protein sequence: CASSSTGRTYEQYF.

The table lists this clonotype with a few counts. The chain combines TRBV13 with TRBJ1-2; 7 bases agree with TRBD1. The junction had 11 bases not matched to a gene; V was cut back by 0 bases and J by 4 bases. CDR3 size: 17 residues. Germline V lookup: CDR1 PRHDT, CDR2 FYEKMQ (reference sequence). The CDR3 loop is CASSLGPEGQTIYGYTF. In DNA, the CDR3 is TGTGCCAGCAGCTTAGGCCCCGAGGGACAGACGATCTATGGCTACACCTTC.

The sample holds a few counts of this clonotype. The chain combines TRBV4-3 with TRBJ2-2; tentatively, D is TRBD1 or TRBD2 (6 bases each). This CDR3 spans 18 amino acids. CDR1 and CDR2 (germline): LGHNA, YSLEER. The germline V and J ends were trimmed by 2 bases and 3 bases, with 19 bases remaining between them. CDR3 sequence reads: CASSQRHLGGEDTGELFF. The DNA of the CDR3 is TGCGCCAGCAGCCAACGTCACCTCGGGGGCGAGGACACCGGGGAGCTGTTTTTT.

This clonotype was counted between two and nine times. The V call is TRBV4-1, the J call TRBJ2-7, with D perhaps TRBD2 (5 bases). The V gene lost 0 bases and the J gene lost 0 bases, with 12 bases spanning the gap. This CDR3 comprises 16 residues. Per the germline V gene, CDR1 is MGHRA and CDR2 is YSYEKL. For the CDR3, the DNA is TGCGCCAGCAGCCAAGATTCGGGAAGTTCCTCCTACGAGCAGTACTTC. Translating gives CASSQDSGSSSYEQYF.

The chain couples TRBV9 to TRBJ2-1; 13 positions match TRBD2. Germline loops: CDR1 SGDLS, CDR2 YYNGEE. CDR3 length: 15 amino acids. Trimming cost V 3 bases and J 7 bases; bases outside gene matches: 4. This chain's CDR3 is CASSAGLAGVNEQFF. CDR3 nucleotides: TGTGCCAGCAGCGCCGGACTAGCGGGGGTAAATGAGCAGTTCTTC. Filled out from reference TRBV9 and TRBJ2-1, the complete variable domain reads DSGVTQTPKHLITATGQRVTLRCSPRSGDLSVYWYQQSLDQGLQFLIQYYNGEERAKGNILERFSAQQFPDLHSELNLSSLELGDSALYFCASSAGLAGVNEQFFGPGTRLTVL.

In this sample, this clonotype turned up many times. The V gene is TRBV7-6, the J gene TRBJ2-4, with D possibly called TRBD1 or TRBD2 (5 bases each). The CDR3 is 13 residues long. Germline-derived CDR1 and CDR2 are SGHVS and FNYEAQ. Trimming removed 1 base from V and 8 bases from J, with 9 bases in between. CDR3 sequence (DNA): TGTGCCAGCAGCTTAGGGGACGGGGACATTCAGTACTTC. Translating it yields CASSLGDGDIQYF.

This clonotype was counted a few times. The chain uses TRBV3-1 and TRBJ1-1, with no clear D. CDR1 is LGHDT and CDR2 is YNNKEL in the germline V gene (reference sequence). The CDR3 contains 14 residues. V was clipped by 0 bases and J by 1 base, with 6 bases between them. The CDR3 sequence is CASSQEAQNTEAFF. In DNA form, the CDR3 reads TGTGCCAGCAGCCAAGAGGCGCAGAACACTGAAGCTTTCTTT.

This clonotype was detected a few times. The V call is TRBV29-1, the J call TRBJ2-1; D is undetermined. The CDR3 sequence is 12 residues long. V lost 7 bases and J 9 bases, leaving 16 bases between the germline ends. Germline V gene sequence: CDR1 SQVTM, CDR2 ANQGSEA. The CDR3 DNA reads as TGCAGCGCCAGAGTGGGATTAGGTGAGCAGTTCTTC. Its protein is CSARVGLGEQFF.

V usage is TRBV27 and J usage is TRBJ2-1, with 12 bases aligning to TRBD2. This CDR3 contains 14 residues. With V trimmed by 4 bases and J by 9 bases, 4 bases remained unmatched. The germline CDR1 and CDR2 sequences are MNHEY and SMNVEV (reference sequence). The CDR3 nucleotides are TGTGCCAGCAGTTGGCTAGCGGGGGGGCGTGAGCAGTTCTTC. Protein product: CASSWLAGGREQFF.

This clonotype was picked up many times. This chain links TRBV6-6 with TRBJ2-7; D call uncertain. CDR1 is MNHNY and CDR2 is SVGAGI in the germline V gene (reference sequence). V was clipped by 5 bases and J by 0 bases, with 5 bases between them. CDR3 length: 12 residues. CDR3 in DNA: TGTGCCAGCAGTCAGAGCTCCTACGAGCAGTACTTC. It translates to CASSQSSYEQYF.

J is TRBJ2-1 and V is TRBV12-3 or TRBV12-4; TRBD1 matches 7 bases. The J segment lost 7 bases and the V segment lost 5 bases, leaving 8 bases of the junction unmatched. The CDR3 is 14 residues long. The CDR3 region has the DNA TGTGCCAGCAGTAAGTCGGGACAGATTAATGAGCAGTTCTTC. It yields the protein CASSKSGQINEQFF.